This T cell receptor (beta chain) was sequenced in a study of T-cell reconstitution after alpha-beta-depleted transplantation in children (dated by TCRdb to about 2016). At the level of the whole study: Using TCR repertoire profiling, the study quantitatively followed how T-cell immune reconstitution unfolded in children after TCRalphabeta/CD19-depleted allogeneic hematopoietic cell transplantation.

To prepare the library, PCR was applied. TCRdb shows the sequencer as Illumina HiSeq 2500. TCR library preparation used molecular barcoding, with unique molecular identifiers applied to normalize quantification of the TCRbeta repertoire. The raw public reads went through TCRdb reprocessing: fastp at Q25, MiXCR clone calling, in-frame beta chains kept. CDR3 protein sequences are deduplicated, and each keeps its most common genes and DNA. The sample profile shows 400,000 to 500,000 distinct CDR3 sequences; roughly a tenth of them were found once. The ten top clones hold over 4.5% of the sample. V and J are trimmed by 2 bases and 6 bases, and the gene matches miss 6 bases of the junction. The CDR3 has 16 amino acids, counting the end cysteine and phenylalanine. This entry keeps only the CDR3 DNA: 48 bases, framed from base 1. In the germline V gene, CDR1 corresponds to SGHRS and CDR2 to YFSETQ. This clonotype was recorded a few times. The antigen it recognizes is unknown. The input lacks base qualities; no much larger clone sits a single base away.

The chain is assembled from TRBV5-1 and TRBJ2-2; 11 bases in the junction line up with TRBD2. The TCR was taken from a human donor who donated a stem cell graft to a child with acute myeloid leukemia. Sequencing used PBMCs from the stem cell graft donor, obtained from the stem cell graft. Here is the DNA: TGCGCCAGCAGCTTAAGTCTAGCGGGGGGTTCCGGGGAGCTGTTTTTT. It is translated as CASSLSLAGGSGELFF.